These 22 T cell receptor beta chains originate from one sample sequenced in a study of shared clonotypes between healthy human individuals. Sequencing used immunoSEQ multiplex PCR; TCRdb keeps in-frame clones, though not all of them. Of a few million clones in the sample, approximately 94% were seen once. The sample consisted of naive CD4+ T cells sorted from blood. As to subset: CD45RA+ positively selected. The source is a man aged 18 to 30 in good health.

The chain has TRBV7-2 and TRBJ2-7; 7 bases are a match to TRBD2. The germline gives CDR1 SGHTA, CDR2 FQGNSA. The CDR3 spans 15 residues. Unmatched junction bases numbered 6, after V lost 2 bases and J lost 2 bases. The CDR3 bases are TGTGCCAGCAGCTTACAGCGGGGTGGGGCCTACGAGCAGTACTTC. It codes for CASSLQRGGAYEQYF.

The rearrangement uses TRBV2 and TRBJ2-7; D might be TRBD2 (5 bases). In germline, CDR1 is SNHLY, CDR2 FYNNEI. The CDR3 extends over 15 amino acids. Trimming removed 4 bases at V and 0 bases at J, with 13 bases between. In DNA, the CDR3 is TGTGCCAGCAGTGGTTCGGGGAGAAGCTCCTACGAGCAGTACTTC. The encoded protein is CASSGSGRSSYEQYF.

The genes are TRBV7-2 and TRBJ1-2; D is possibly TRBD1 (6 bases). The CDR3 totals 14 residues. Germline CDR1 SGHTA, CDR2 FQGNSA. Trimming shortened V by 5 bases and J by 3 bases, and 13 bases separated the two germline ends. CDR3 sequence (DNA): TGTGCCAGCAGCCCGGGGGGGGCGGACTATGGCTACACCTTC. Protein product: CASSPGGADYGYTF. Looking up the rest from reference TRBV7-2 and TRBJ1-2 gives the full variable domain: GAGVSQSPSNKVTEKGKDVELRCDPISGHTALYWYRQSLGQGLEFLIYFQGNSAPDKSGLPSDRFSAERTGGSVSTLTIQRTQQEDSAVYLCASSPGGADYGYTFGSGTRLTVV.

The V call is TRBV6-5, the J call TRBJ2-7; 7 nucleotides agree with TRBD2. The CDR3 extends over 14 amino acids. Germline CDR1 is MNHEY and CDR2 is SVGAGI. Germline trimming cut 5 bases from V and 5 bases from J; bases unmatched to any gene: 9. CDR3 nucleotides: TGTGCCAGCAGTCTACTGGGGCGGGGGAACGAGCAGTACTTC. Protein product: CASSLLGRGNEQYF.

This chain joins TRBV2 and TRBJ2-2; the D gene is possibly TRBD1 (6 bases). Trimming left V 6 bases short and J 6 bases short, with 20 bases between. This CDR3 is built from 16 residues. In germline, CDR1 is SNHLY, CDR2 FYNNEI. This CDR3 is CASREPSTGSPGELFF. The CDR3 DNA sequence: TGTGCCAGCAGGGAGCCATCAACAGGGTCTCCCGGGGAGCTGTTTTTT.

This clone was picked up one time. The rearrangement links TRBV5-4 to TRBJ1-6; TRBD1 might be the D (5 bases). Germline lookup yields CDR1 SGHNT and CDR2 YYREEE (reference sequence). The CDR3 sequence is 16 residues long. Trimming cost V 0 bases and J 2 bases, with 9 bases left between them. The CDR3 DNA follows: TGTGCCAGCAGCTTGGCAGGGACCCCCTATAATTCACCCCTCCACTTT. It yields the protein CASSLAGTPYNSPLHF.

The genes are TRBV28 and TRBJ2-5; 8 bases map to TRBD1. The CDR3 is made up of 15 amino acids. V gave up 6 bases and J gave up 3 bases; unmatched junction bases: 9. From germline, CDR1 is MDHEN and CDR2 SYDVKM. Here the CDR3 reads CASSRSRDRKETQYF. The CDR3 DNA reads as TGTGCCAGCAGCCGCTCCCGGGACAGGAAAGAGACCCAGTACTTC.

V and J are TRBV6-4 and TRBJ1-6; D possibly corresponds to TRBD1 (6 bases). Trimming pared 5 bases from V and 7 bases from J, leaving 12 bases between. Germline lookup yields CDR1 MRHNA and CDR2 SNTAGT. The CDR3 extends over 14 amino acids. CDR3 sequence (DNA): TGTGCCAGCAGTAGGCAACAGGGAAATTCACCCCTCCACTTT. Translation: CASSRQQGNSPLHF.

This chain connects TRBV7-9 to TRBJ1-1; 8 positions agree with TRBD1. J was trimmed by 4 bases and V by 4 bases; bases with no gene match: 8. Germline V CDR1 and CDR2: SEHNR, FQNEAQ (reference sequence). The CDR3 has 15 residues. CDR3 coding DNA: TGTGCCAGCAGCTGGGTGGCAGGGGGCTTCACTGAAGCTTTCTTT. It specifies CASSWVAGGFTEAFF.

The chain combines TRBV20-1 with TRBJ1-1; unclear D gene. This CDR3 region has 10 residues. The V gene lost 4 bases and the J gene lost 6 bases, with 6 bases spanning the gap. The V gene's germline CDR1 is DFQATT and CDR2 SNEGSKA (reference sequence). CDR3 in amino acids: CSAKRSEAFF. The DNA for the CDR3 is TGCAGTGCTAAGAGGTCTGAAGCTTTCTTT.

This chain connects TRBV6-6 to TRBJ1-3; D call uncertain. The ends were cut back, 6 bases at V and 0 bases at J, with 9 bases in the middle. The CDR3 is 14 residues long. Germline values: CDR1 MNHNY, CDR2 SVGAGI (reference sequence). CDR3: CASRTVGSGNTIYF. The DNA of the CDR3 is TGTGCCAGCAGGACTGTAGGCTCTGGAAACACCATATATTTT.

The chain combines TRBV7-9 with TRBJ2-5, with 7 bases that match TRBD2. Per germline, CDR1 SEHNR and CDR2 FQNEAQ (reference sequence). V lost 6 bases, J lost 2 bases, and 6 bases stayed unmatched. CDR3 length: 14 amino acids. The CDR3 sequence: CASRSGGTQETQYF. In DNA form, the CDR3 reads TGTGCCAGCAGATCGGGAGGAACACAAGAGACCCAGTACTTC.

V is TRBV5-4 and J is TRBJ2-1, with 8 bases identical to TRBD2. The CDR3 is 14 residues long. Germline CDR1 is SGHNT and CDR2 is YYREEE (reference sequence). Germline trimming cut 3 bases from V and 6 bases from J; bases unmatched to any gene: 5. The CDR3 coding sequence is TGTGCCAGCAGCTCGGGAGGGGGTCTCAATGAGCAGTTCTTC. Protein: CASSSGGGLNEQFF.

The CDR3 region is CASSPQVGRDTEAFF. The CDR3, as DNA: TGTGCCAGCTCACCCCAGGTGGGGCGAGACACTGAAGCTTTCTTT. The chain carries TRBV18 and TRBJ1-1, with D perhaps matching TRBD1 (5 bases). Germline values: CDR1 KGHSH, CDR2 LQKENI. This CDR3 spans 15 amino acids. Trimming took off 3 bases at V and 3 bases at J, with 14 bases between the two ends.

The chain couples TRBV10-3 to TRBJ2-3, with 9 positions matching TRBD1. Trimming removed 3 bases from V and 7 bases from J; junction bases left unmatched: 2. Germline-derived CDR1 and CDR2 are ENHRY and SYGVKD. CDR3 length: 13 residues. The CDR3 nucleotides are TGTGCCATCAGTGACGACAGGGGGTATACGCAGTATTTT. Protein product: CAISDDRGYTQYF.

This clone was detected a few times. This sequence joins TRBV7-9 and TRBJ2-5, with D tentatively TRBD1 (6 bases). V was clipped by 5 bases and J by 9 bases, with 28 bases between them. The CDR3 is 17 residues long. CDR1 is SEHNR, CDR2 FQNEAQ, per germline (reference sequence). In DNA, the CDR3 is TGTGCCAGCAGCGAAGAGGGGGTCCTAGCCTCCTTTAGTCCCCAGTACTTC. Its protein is CASSEEGVLASFSPQYF.

CDR3: CASTRTGGSYEQYF. For the CDR3, the DNA is TGTGCCAGCACCAGGACAGGGGGCTCCTACGAGCAGTACTTC. This chain joins TRBV27 and TRBJ2-7; TRBD1 matches 10 bases. This CDR3 is built from 14 residues. J lost 0 bases, V lost 7 bases, and 3 bases had no gene match. The germline V gene has CDR1 MNHEY and CDR2 SMNVEV (reference sequence).

The chain carries TRBV6-6 and TRBJ1-5, with D unclear. This CDR3 has 14 amino acids. The germline V and J ends were trimmed by 2 bases and 5 bases, with 10 bases remaining between them. The germline gives CDR1 MNHNY, CDR2 SVGAGI (reference sequence). CDR3 sequence reads: CASSYTSYDQPQHF. CDR3 nucleotide sequence: TGTGCCAGCAGTTACACGAGTTACGATCAGCCCCAGCATTTT.

The V call is TRBV5-1, the J call TRBJ1-4, with D uncertain. This CDR3 contains 16 residues. Germline loops: CDR1 SGHRS, CDR2 YFSETQ. The V gene lost 0 bases and the J gene lost 0 bases, with 9 bases spanning the gap. CDR3 coding DNA: TGCGCCAGCAGCTTGGGGTCCAGTGCAACTAATGAAAAACTGTTTTTT. Amino acids: CASSLGSSATNEKLFF.

This sequence joins TRBV4-1 and TRBJ1-2; no clear D gene. Germline assignment: CDR1 MGHRA and CDR2 YSYEKL. The ends were cut back, 3 bases at V and 2 bases at J, with 13 bases in the middle. The CDR3 covers 15 residues. The CDR3 reads CASSHSDGINYGYTF. CDR3 bases: TGCGCCAGCAGCCACTCAGACGGAATCAACTATGGCTACACCTTC.

Comment on this clone: Other DNA sequences in the sample encode the same CDR3. V is TRBV20-1 and J is TRBJ1-1; D remains unclear. CDR3 length: 11 amino acids. Germline CDR1 and CDR2: DFQATT and SNEGSKA (reference sequence). The ends were cut back, 2 bases at V and 5 bases at J, with 6 bases in the middle. The CDR3 DNA sequence: TGCAGTGCTAGATGGGGTACTGAAGCTTTCTTT. Amino acid sequence: CSARWGTEAFF.

This chain uses TRBV5-4 with TRBJ1-6; the D is unclear. V was cut by 0 bases and J by 6 bases, with 13 bases left in between. From germline, CDR1 is SGHNT and CDR2 YYREEE (reference sequence). This CDR3 region has 16 residues. CDR3 coding DNA: TGTGCCAGCAGCTTGGAGACAACTAACCTTAATTCACCCCTCCACTTT. It is translated as CASSLETTNLNSPLHF.